A single T cell receptor beta chain is shown here with its context. This clone was counted between two and nine times. There is no known antigen for this receptor. Base qualities are missing; no much larger clone stands one base away. The immunoSEQ Assay, a bias-controlled multiplex PCR, was used to amplify TCRbeta CDR3 regions from genomic DNA. In the paper's pipeline: The number of nucleated cells in each sample was estimated from the amplification of reference gene primers within the assay. To quantify the absolute abundance of each unique TCRbeta CDR3 rearrangement, sequence reads were collapsed and filtered. For each sample, productive Simpson clonality was calculated as the square root of Simpson's diversity index over productive rearrangements. As stored in TCRdb, this immuneACCESS dataset retains in-frame rearrangements with V and J assigned. A fraction of the clones does not appear; measured against another copy, unresolved V genes explain less than half of the discrepancy, and the remainder lacks a known reason. That table gives V, J and clone size, and the DNA gave D and trimming. For this sample the table gives 60,000 or so clones, of which around 84% were detected only once. Around 13% of the sample belongs to the ten largest clones.

V and J lose 2 bases and 5 bases, and a span of 13 bases separates them. The CDR3 numbers 15 residues from cysteine through phenylalanine. CDR3 DNA only is kept here, 45 bases in frame from base 1. The germline V gene (reference sequence) provides CDR1 LNHDA and CDR2 SQIVND. Whole blood was collected in K2EDTA tubes by collaborating institutions according to the institutions' own protocols. For TCRbeta analysis, collaborator samples were shipped as frozen whole blood, as isolated PBMCs, or as DNA extracted from either sample type. This sample was taken from a study of blood T cell repertoires in COVID-19 (dated by TCRdb to 2020 to 2022). Describing the broader study: Collaborator samples came from the United States, Italy and Spain and covered acute and convalescent phases of COVID-19. The material from the prospective study consisted of cDNA or gDNA derived from T cells, B-cell-depleted T cells, or PBMCs. The dataset comprised deeply sampled blood TCRbeta repertoires from subjects exposed to, actively infected with, or recovered from COVID-19. The repertoires were released in a freely available public database intended as a resource for research on the immune response to SARS-CoV-2. The samples were drawn from the first 160 participants of the ongoing ImmuneRACE study and from some 1,300 subjects provided by 6 global collaborators. A de-identified subject ID, COVID-19 status, age in years and sex were almost always included in the sample metadata. Where available, HLA class I and class II types were obtained from metadata supplied by the sample provider rather than from assay-based typing.

Broad study findings and their caveats: The amount of clinical and demographic metadata varied by source and participant and was provided uncurated.

The sequence links TRBV19 to TRBJ1-5; perhaps TRBD1 is the D gene, with 5 bases matching. What was sequenced was peripheral blood. The receptor was derived from a woman aged 80 or older with acute or convalescent COVID-19. The nucleotides are TGTGCCAGTAGTATAACGGCGGGGGGGGATCAGCCCCAGCATTTT. Its product reads: CASSITAGGDQPQHF.